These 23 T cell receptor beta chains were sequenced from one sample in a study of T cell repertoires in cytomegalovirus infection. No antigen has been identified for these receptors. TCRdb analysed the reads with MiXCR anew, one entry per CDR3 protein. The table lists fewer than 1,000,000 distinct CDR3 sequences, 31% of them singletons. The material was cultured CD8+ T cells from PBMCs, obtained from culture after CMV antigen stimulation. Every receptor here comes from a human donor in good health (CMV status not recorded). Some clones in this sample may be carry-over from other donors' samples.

Here the CDR3 DNA reads TGCGCCAGCAGCTCGTCGACAGGGTCAGGCTATGGCTACACCTTC. Translating gives CASSSSTGSGYGYTF. The chain links TRBV5-1 to TRBJ1-2, with TRBD1 matching over 7 bases. The CDR3 covers 15 residues. J lost 4 bases, V lost 3 bases, and 9 bases had no gene match. Germline V lookup: CDR1 SGHRS, CDR2 YFSETQ.

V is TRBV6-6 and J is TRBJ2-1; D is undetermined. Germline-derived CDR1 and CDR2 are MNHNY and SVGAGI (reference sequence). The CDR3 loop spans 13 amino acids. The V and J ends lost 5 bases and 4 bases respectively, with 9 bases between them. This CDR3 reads CASSGSHYNEQFF. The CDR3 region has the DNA TGTGCCAGCAGTGGATCCCATTACAATGAGCAGTTCTTC.

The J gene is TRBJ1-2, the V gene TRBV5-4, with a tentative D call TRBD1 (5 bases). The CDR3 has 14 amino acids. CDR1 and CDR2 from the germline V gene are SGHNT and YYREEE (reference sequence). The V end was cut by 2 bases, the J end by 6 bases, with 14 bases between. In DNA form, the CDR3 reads TGTGCCAGCAGCTTCGGACACAGTAAAAATGGCTACACCTTC. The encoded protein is CASSFGHSKNGYTF.

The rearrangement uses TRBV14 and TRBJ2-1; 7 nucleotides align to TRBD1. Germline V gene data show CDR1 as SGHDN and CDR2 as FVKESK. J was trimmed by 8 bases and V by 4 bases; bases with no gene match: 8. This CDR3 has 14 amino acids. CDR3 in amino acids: CASSLEQGYDEQFF. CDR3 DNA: TGTGCCAGCAGCCTGGAACAGGGGTATGATGAGCAGTTCTTC.

The CDR3 is CASSFYEGHNEQFF. CDR3 bases: TGTGCCAGCAGCTTCTATGAGGGTCACAATGAGCAGTTCTTC. This chain joins TRBV5-6 and TRBJ2-1, with a weak D call TRBD2 (5 bases). Germline V gene data show CDR1 as SGHDT and CDR2 as YYEEEE. The CDR3 spans 14 residues. Between the trimmed V and J ends, which lost 2 bases and 5 bases, there was a span of 11 bases.

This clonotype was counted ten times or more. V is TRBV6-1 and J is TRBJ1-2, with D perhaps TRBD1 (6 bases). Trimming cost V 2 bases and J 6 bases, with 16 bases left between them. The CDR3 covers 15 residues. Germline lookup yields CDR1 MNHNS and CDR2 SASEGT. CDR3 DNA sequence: TGTGCCAGCAGTGAAAACAACAGGGTAGGGGATGGCTACACCTTC. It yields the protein CASSENNRVGDGYTF.

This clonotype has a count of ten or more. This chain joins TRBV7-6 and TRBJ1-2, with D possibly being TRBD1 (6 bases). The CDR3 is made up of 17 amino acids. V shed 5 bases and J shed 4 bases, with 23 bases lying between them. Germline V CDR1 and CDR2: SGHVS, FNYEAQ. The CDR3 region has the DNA TGTGCCAGCAGCCCACGGGCGGGAAGGGGGAAAGGCTATGGCTACACCTTC. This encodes CASSPRAGRGKGYGYTF.

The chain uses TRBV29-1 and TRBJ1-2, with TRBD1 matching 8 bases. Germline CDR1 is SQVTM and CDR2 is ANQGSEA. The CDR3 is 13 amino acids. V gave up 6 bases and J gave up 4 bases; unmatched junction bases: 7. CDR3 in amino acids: CSVADRVGYGYTF. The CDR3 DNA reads TGCAGCGTAGCGGACAGGGTGGGCTATGGCTACACCTTC.

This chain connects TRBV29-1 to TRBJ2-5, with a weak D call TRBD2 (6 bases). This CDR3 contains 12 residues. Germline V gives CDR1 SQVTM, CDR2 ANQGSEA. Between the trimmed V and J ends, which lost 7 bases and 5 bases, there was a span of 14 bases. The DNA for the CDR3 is TGCAGCGGCCGCGGGGTCGGGGAGACCCAGTACTTC. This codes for CSGRGVGETQYF.

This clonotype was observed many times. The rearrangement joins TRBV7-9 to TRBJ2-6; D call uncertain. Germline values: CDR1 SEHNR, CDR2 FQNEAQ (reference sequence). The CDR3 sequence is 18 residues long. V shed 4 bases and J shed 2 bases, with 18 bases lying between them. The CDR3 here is CASSSLDTLRAGANVLTF. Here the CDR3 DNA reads TGTGCCAGCAGCTCCCTCGATACGCTGAGAGCTGGGGCCAACGTCCTGACTTTC.

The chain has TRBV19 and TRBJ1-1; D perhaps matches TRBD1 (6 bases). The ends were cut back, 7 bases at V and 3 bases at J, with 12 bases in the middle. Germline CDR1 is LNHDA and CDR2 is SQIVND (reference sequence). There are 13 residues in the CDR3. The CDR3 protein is CASNKGGDTEAFF. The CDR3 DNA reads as TGTGCCAGTAATAAAGGGGGGGACACTGAAGCTTTCTTT.

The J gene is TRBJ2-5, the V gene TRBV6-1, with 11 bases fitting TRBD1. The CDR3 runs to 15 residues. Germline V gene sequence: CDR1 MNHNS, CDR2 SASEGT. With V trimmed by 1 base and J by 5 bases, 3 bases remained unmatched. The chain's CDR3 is CASSEGTGGQETQYF. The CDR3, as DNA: TGTGCCAGCAGTGAAGGGACAGGGGGCCAGGAGACCCAGTACTTC.

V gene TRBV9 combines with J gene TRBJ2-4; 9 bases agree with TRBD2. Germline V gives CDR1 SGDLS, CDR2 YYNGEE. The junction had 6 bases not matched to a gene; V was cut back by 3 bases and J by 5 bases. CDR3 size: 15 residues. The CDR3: CASSAAGGPQNIQYF. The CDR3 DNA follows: TGTGCCAGCAGCGCAGCGGGGGGCCCCCAAAACATTCAGTACTTC. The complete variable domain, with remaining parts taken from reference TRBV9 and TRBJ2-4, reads DSGVTQTPKHLITATGQRVTLRCSPRSGDLSVYWYQQSLDQGLQFLIQYYNGEERAKGNILERFSAQQFPDLHSELNLSSLELGDSALYFCASSAAGGPQNIQYFGAGTRLSVL.

This CDR3 reads CASSFGRGLSYEQYF. CDR3 nucleotides: TGTGCCAGCAGTTTTGGACGGGGACTCTCCTACGAGCAGTACTTC. The rearrangement joins TRBV27 to TRBJ2-7, with D perhaps matching TRBD2 (6 bases). This CDR3 is 15 amino acids long. The germline V gene has CDR1 MNHEY and CDR2 SMNVEV (reference sequence). V was pared by 3 bases and J by 0 bases, with 12 bases between.

CDR3 loop: CATSDFEGDILLAASYEQYF. DNA for the CDR3: TGTGCCACCAGTGATTTTGAAGGCGATATACTGCTAGCGGCCTCCTACGAGCAGTACTTC. The chain is built from TRBV24-1 and TRBJ2-7, with 7 bases identical to TRBD2. This CDR3 contains 20 residues. With 1 base clipped from V and 0 bases from J, the junction kept 17 bases outside the gene matches. From germline, CDR1 is KGHDR and CDR2 SFDVKD.

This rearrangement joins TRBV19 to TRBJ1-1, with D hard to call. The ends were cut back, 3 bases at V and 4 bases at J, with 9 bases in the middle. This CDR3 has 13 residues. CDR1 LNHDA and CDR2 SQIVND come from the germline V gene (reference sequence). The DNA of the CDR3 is TGTGCCAGTAGTATTGCGGGGTCCACTGAAGCTTTCTTT. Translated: CASSIAGSTEAFF. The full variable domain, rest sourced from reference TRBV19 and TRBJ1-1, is DGGITQSPKYLFRKEGQNVTLSCEQNLNHDAMYWYRQDPGQGLRLIYYSQIVNDFQKGDIAEGYSVSREKKESFPLTVTSAQKNPTAFYLCASSIAGSTEAFFGQGTRLTVV.

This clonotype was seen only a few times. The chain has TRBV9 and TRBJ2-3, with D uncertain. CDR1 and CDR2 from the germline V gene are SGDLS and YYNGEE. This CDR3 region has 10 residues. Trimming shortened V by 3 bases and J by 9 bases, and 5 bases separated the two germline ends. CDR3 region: CASSGSTQYF. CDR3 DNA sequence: TGTGCCAGCAGCGGATCGACGCAGTATTTT. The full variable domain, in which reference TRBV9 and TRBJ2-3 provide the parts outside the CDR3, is DSGVTQTPKHLITATGQRVTLRCSPRSGDLSVYWYQQSLDQGLQFLIQYYNGEERAKGNILERFSAQQFPDLHSELNLSSLELGDSALYFCASSGSTQYFGPGTRLTVL.

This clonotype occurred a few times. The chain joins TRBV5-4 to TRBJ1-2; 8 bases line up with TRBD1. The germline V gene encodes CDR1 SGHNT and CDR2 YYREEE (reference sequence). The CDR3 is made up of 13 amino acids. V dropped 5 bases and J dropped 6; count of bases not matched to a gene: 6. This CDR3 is CASRETGADGYTF. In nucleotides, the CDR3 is TGTGCCAGCAGGGAGACAGGGGCAGATGGCTACACCTTC.

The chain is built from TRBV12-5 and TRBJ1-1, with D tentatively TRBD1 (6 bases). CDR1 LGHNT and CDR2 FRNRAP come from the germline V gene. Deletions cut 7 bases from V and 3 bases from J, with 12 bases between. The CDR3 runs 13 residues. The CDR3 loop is CASAEDSHTEAFF. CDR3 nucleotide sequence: TGTGCTAGTGCCGAGGACAGCCACACTGAAGCTTTCTTT.

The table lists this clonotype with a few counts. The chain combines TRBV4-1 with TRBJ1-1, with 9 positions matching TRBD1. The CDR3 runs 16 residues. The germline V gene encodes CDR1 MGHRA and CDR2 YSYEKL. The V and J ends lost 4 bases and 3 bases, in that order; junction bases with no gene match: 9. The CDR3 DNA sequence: TGCGCCAGCAGCCTAGCACGACAGGGGGTTGACACTGAAGCTTTCTTT. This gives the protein CASSLARQGVDTEAFF.

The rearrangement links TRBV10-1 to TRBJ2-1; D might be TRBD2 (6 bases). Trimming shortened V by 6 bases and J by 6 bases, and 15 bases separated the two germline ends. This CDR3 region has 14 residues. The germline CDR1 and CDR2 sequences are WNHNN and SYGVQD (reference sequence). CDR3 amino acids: CASRRGSGFNEQFF. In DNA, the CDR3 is TGCGCCAGCAGAAGGGGTAGCGGATTCAATGAGCAGTTCTTC.

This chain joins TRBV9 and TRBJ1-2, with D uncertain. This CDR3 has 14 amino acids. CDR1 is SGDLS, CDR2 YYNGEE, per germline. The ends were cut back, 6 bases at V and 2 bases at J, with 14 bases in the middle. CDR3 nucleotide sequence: TGTGCCAGCACCTTAGAAGGTGGGAACTATGGCTACACCTTC. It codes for CASTLEGGNYGYTF.

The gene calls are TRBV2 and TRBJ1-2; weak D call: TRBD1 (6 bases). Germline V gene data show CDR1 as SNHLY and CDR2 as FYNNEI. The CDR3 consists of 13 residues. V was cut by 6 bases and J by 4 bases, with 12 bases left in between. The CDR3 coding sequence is TGTGCCAGCAGATACAGGGCTGGCTATGGCTACACCTTC. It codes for CASRYRAGYGYTF.